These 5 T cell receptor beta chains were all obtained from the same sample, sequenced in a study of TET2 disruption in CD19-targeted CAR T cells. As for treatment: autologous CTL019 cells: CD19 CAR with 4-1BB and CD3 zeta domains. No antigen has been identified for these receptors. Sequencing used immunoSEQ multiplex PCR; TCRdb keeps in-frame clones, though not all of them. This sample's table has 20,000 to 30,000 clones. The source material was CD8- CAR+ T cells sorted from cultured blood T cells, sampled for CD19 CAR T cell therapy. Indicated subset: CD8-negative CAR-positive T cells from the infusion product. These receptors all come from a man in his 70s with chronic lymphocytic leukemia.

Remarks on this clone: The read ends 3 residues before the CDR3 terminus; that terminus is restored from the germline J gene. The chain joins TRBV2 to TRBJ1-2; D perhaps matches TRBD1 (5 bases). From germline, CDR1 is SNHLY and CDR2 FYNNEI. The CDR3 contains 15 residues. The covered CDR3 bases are TGTGCCAGCAGTGAAAGGTCCGGCAGGGTTGACGGC. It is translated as CASSERSGRVDG. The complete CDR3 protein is CASSERSGRVDGYTF.

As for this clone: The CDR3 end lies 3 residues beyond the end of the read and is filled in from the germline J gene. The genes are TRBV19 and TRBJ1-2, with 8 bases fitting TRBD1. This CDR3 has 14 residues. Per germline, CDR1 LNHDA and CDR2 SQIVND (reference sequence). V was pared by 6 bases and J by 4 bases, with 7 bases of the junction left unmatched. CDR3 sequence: CASSSGTGLYGYTF. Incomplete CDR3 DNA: TGTGCCAGTAGCTCCGGGACAGGCCTCTATGGC.

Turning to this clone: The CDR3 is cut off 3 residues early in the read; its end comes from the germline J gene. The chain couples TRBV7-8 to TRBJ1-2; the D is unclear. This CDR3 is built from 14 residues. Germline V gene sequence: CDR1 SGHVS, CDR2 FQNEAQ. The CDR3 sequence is CASSLGTDDYDYTF. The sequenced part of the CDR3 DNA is TGTGCCAGCAGCTTAGGGACTGACGACTACGAC. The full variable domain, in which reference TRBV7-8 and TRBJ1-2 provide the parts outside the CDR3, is GAGVSQSPRYKVAKRGQDVALRCDPISGHVSLFWYQQALGQGPEFLTYFQNEAQLDKSGLPSDRFFAERPEGSVSTLKIQRTQQEDSAVYLCASSLGTDDYDYTFGSGTRLTVV.

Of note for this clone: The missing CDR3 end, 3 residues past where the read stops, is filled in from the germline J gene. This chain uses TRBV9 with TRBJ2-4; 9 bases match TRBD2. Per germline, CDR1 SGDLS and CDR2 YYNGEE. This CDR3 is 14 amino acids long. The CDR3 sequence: CASSVEAGGLSQYF. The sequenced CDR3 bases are TGTGCCAGCAGCGTAGAAGCGGGGGGCCTTAGT.

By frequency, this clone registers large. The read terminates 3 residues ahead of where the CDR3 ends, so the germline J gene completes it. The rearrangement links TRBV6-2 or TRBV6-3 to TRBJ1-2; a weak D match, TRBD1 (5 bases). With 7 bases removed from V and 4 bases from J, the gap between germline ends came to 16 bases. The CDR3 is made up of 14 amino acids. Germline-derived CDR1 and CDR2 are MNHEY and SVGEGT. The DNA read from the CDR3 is TGTGCCAGCATCTCACCGGGGGTCGTCTATGGC. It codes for CASISPGVVYG. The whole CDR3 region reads CASISPGVVYGYTF.